Shown below are 5 T cell receptor beta chains from a single sample sequenced in a study of OX40 agonist ivuxolimab in advanced cancers. The table came from immunoSEQ multiplex PCR; TCRdb's copy has only in-frame clones and leaves some out. This table holds about 100,000 clones, around 93% found once. Source: CD4+ or CD8+ T cells sorted from blood, taken in a trial of the OX40 agonist ivuxolimab. The receptors shown here come from an adult with an advanced solid tumor such as melanoma, head and neck, liver or kidney cancer.

V usage is TRBV18 and J usage is TRBJ2-5; no reliable D call. Deletions cut 3 bases from V and 1 base from J, with 9 bases between. The CDR3 sequence is 14 residues long. The germline gives CDR1 KGHSH, CDR2 LQKENI. The chain's CDR3 is CASSPLPSQETQYF. The DNA for the CDR3 is TGTGCCAGCTCACCGTTGCCATCCCAAGAGACCCAGTACTTC. Together with reference TRBV18 and TRBJ2-5, the CDR3 gives the full variable domain: NAGVMQNPRHLVRRRGQEARLRCSPMKGHSHVYWYRQLPEEGLKFMVYLQKENIIDESGMPKERFSAEFPKEGPSILRIQQVVRGDSAAYFCASSPLPSQETQYFGPGTRLLVL.

This sequence joins TRBV7-8 and TRBJ1-5; D not resolved. The CDR3 spans 12 residues. The V gene lost 4 bases and the J gene lost 9 bases, with 10 bases spanning the gap. Germline assignment: CDR1 SGHVS and CDR2 FQNEAQ. The DNA of the CDR3 is TGTGCCAGCAGCTCAGAGCCCCGGCCCCAGCATTTT. Translation: CASSSEPRPQHF.

The rearrangement joins TRBV28 to TRBJ1-2; D is ambiguous. The CDR3 sequence is 12 residues long. CDR1 is MDHEN and CDR2 is SYDVKM in the germline V gene. The V and J ends lost 5 bases and 5 bases respectively, with 9 bases between them. CDR3 nucleotides: TGTGCCAGCAGTGACCAAGGATATGGCTACACCTTC. It translates to CASSDQGYGYTF.

The chain couples TRBV7-3 to TRBJ2-3, with 10 bases identical to TRBD2. This CDR3 has 16 amino acids. V lost 4 bases, J lost 2 bases, and 6 bases stayed unmatched. Germline V gene lookup returns CDR1 SGHTA and CDR2 FQGTGA. In nucleotides, the CDR3 is TGTGCCAGCAGCTCCATAGCGGGAGGCCCCACAGATACGCAGTATTTT. It is translated as CASSSIAGGPTDTQYF.

The chain is built from TRBV6-1 and TRBJ2-7, with D possibly being TRBD2 (7 bases). The CDR3 consists of 13 residues. Deletions cut 6 bases from V and 5 bases from J, with 14 bases between. CDR1 and CDR2 (germline): MNHNS, SASEGT. The CDR3 is CASRVRGANEQYF. CDR3 nucleotides: TGTGCCAGCAGGGTCCGGGGGGCTAACGAGCAGTACTTC.